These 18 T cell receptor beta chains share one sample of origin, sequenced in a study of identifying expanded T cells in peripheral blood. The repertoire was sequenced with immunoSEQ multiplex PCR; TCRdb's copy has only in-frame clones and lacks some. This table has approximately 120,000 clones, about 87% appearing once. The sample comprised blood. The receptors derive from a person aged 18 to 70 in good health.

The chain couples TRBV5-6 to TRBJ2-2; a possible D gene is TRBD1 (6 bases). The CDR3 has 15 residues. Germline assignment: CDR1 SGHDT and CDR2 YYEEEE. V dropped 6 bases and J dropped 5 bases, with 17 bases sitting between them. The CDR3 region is CASTGLGHLTGELFF. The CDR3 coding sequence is TGTGCCAGCACCGGCCTGGGACATTTAACCGGGGAGCTGTTTTTT. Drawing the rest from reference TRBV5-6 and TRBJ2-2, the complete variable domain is DAGVTQSPTHLIKTRGQQVTLRCSPKSGHDTVSWYQQALGQGPQFIFQYYEEEERQRGNFPDRFSGHQFPNYSSELNVNALLLGDSALYLCASTGLGHLTGELFFGEGSRLTVL.

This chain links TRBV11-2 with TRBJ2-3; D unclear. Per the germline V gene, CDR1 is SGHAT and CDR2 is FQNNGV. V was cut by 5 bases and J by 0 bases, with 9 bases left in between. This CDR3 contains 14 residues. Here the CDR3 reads CASSPPTSTDTQYF. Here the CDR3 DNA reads TGTGCCAGCAGCCCGCCGACTAGCACAGATACGCAGTATTTT.

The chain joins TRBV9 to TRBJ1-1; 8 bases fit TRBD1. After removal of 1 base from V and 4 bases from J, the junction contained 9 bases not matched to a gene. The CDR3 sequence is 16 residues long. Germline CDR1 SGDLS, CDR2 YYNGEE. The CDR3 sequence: CASSVTYQGASTEAFF. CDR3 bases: TGTGCCAGCAGCGTAACCTATCAGGGGGCGAGCACTGAAGCTTTCTTT.

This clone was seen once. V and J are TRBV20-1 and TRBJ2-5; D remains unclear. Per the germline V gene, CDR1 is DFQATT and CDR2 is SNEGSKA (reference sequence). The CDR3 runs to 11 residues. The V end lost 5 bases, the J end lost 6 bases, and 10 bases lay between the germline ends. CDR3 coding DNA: TGCAGTGCTCCAGCATTCCAGACCCAGTACTTC. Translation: CSAPAFQTQYF.

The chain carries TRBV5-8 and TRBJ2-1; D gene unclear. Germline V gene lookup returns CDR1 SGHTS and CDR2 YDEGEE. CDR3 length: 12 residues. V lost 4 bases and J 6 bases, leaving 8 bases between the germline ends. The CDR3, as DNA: TGTGCCAGCAGCCATTGGGGCAATGAGCAGTTCTTC. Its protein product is CASSHWGNEQFF.

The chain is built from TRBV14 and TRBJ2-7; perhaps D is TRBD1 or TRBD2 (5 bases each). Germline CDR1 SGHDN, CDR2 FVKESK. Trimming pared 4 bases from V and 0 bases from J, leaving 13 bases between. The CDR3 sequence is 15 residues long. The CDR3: CASSRDGVSSYEQYF. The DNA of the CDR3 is TGTGCCAGCAGCCGGGACGGGGTAAGCTCCTACGAGCAGTACTTC.

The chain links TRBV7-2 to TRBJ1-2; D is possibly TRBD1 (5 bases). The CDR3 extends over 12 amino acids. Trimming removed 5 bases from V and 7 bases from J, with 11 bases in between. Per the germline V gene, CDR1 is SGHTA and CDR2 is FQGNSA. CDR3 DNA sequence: TGTGCCAGCAGCCCAGGGTTGGGTGGCTACACCTTC. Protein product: CASSPGLGGYTF.

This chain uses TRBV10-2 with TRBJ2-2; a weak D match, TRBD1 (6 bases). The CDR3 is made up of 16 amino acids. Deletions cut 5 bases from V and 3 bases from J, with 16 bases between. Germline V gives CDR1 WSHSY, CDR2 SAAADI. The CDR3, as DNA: TGCGCCAGCAGTCAGGGAAGGCAGGGGTACACCGGGGAGCTGTTTTTT. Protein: CASSQGRQGYTGELFF.

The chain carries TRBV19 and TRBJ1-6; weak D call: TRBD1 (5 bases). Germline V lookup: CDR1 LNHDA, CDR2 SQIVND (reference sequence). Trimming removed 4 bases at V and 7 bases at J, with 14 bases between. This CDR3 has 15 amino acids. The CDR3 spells CASSTGIWRNSPLHF. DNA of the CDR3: TGTGCCAGTAGTACAGGGATTTGGAGGAATTCACCCCTCCACTTT.

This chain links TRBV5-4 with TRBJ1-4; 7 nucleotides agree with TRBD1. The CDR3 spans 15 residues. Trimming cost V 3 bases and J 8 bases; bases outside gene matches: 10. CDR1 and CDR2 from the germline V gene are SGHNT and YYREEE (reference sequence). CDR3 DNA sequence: TGTGCCAGCAGCTCTGCCGGGACAGCGGGCGAAAAACTGTTTTTT. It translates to CASSSAGTAGEKLFF. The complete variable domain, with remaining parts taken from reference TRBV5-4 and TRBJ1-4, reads ETGVTQSPTHLIKTRGQQVTLRCSSQSGHNTVSWYQQALGQGPQFIFQYYREEENGRGNFPPRFSGLQFPNYSSELNVNALELDDSALYLCASSSAGTAGEKLFFGSGTQLSVL.

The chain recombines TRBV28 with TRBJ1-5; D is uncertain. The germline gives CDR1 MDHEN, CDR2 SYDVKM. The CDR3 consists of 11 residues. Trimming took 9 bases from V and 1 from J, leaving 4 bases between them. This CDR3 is CASQSNQPQHF. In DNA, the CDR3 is TGTGCCAGTCAGAGCAATCAGCCCCAGCATTTT. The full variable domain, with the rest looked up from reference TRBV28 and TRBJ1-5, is DVKVTQSSRYLVKRTGEKVFLECVQDMDHENMFWYRQDPGLGLRLIYFSYDVKMKEKGDIPEGYSVSREKKERFSLILESASTNQTSMYLCASQSNQPQHFGDGTRLSIL.

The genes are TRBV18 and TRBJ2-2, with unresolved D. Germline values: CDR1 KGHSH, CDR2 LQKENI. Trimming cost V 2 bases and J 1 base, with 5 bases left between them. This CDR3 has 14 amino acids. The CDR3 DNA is TGTGCCAGCTCACCAAAGGAGAACACCGGGGAGCTGTTTTTT. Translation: CASSPKENTGELFF.

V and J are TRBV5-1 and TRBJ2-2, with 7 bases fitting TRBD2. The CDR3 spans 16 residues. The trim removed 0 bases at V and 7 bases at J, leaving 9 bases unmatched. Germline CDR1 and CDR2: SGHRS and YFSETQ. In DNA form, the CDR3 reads TGCGCCAGCAGCTTGGCCAACCAGGGAGGGGTCGGGGAGCTGTTTTTT. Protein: CASSLANQGGVGELFF.

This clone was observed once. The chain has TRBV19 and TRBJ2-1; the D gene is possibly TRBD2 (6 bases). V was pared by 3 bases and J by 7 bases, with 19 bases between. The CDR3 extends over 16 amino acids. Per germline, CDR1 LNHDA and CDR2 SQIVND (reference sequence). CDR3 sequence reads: CASSMSQNGRENEQFF. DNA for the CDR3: TGTGCCAGTAGTATGTCCCAGAACGGGAGAGAGAATGAGCAGTTCTTC.

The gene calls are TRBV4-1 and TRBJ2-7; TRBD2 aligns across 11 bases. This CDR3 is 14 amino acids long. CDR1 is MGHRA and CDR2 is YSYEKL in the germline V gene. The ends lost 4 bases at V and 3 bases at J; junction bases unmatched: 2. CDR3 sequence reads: CASSPGTSGYEQYF. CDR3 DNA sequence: TGCGCCAGCAGCCCCGGGACTAGCGGCTACGAGCAGTACTTC.

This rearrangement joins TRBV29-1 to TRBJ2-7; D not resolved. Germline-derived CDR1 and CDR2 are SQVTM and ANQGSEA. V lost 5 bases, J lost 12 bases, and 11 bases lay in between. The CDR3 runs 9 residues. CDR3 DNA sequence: TGCAGCGTTCGCACCGCGCCGTACTTC. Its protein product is CSVRTAPYF.

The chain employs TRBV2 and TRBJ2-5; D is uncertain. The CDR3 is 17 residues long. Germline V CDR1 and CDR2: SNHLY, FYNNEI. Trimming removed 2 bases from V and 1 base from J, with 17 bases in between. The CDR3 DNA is TGTGCCAGCAGTGAAAATCGCGCGGCGGCCCTCCAAGAGACCCAGTACTTC. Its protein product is CASSENRAAALQETQYF.

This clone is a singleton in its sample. The CDR3 loop is CASSPRAGSTNEKLFF. For the CDR3, the DNA is TGTGCCAGCTCACCGAGGGCGGGGTCAACTAATGAAAAACTGTTTTTT. This chain joins TRBV18 and TRBJ1-4; D not resolved. CDR1 is KGHSH, CDR2 LQKENI, per germline. CDR3 length: 16 residues. Trimming pared 3 bases from V and 0 bases from J, leaving 11 bases between. The whole variable domain, filled in from reference TRBV18 and TRBJ1-4, reads NAGVMQNPRHLVRRRGQEARLRCSPMKGHSHVYWYRQLPEEGLKFMVYLQKENIIDESGMPKERFSAEFPKEGPSILRIQQVVRGDSAAYFCASSPRAGSTNEKLFFGSGTQLSVL.